This T cell receptor beta chain was recorded in a study of vaccination and CD4 T cells after COVID-19 (dated by TCRdb to between 2020 and 2023). Turning to the overall study: Convalescent patients had a positive SARS-CoV-2 result on nasal swab PCR, and of these patients, several had mild disease and one had severe disease. Each participant got two doses of either the Pfizer-BioNTech BNT162b2 vaccine (n=8) or the Moderna mRNA-1273 vaccine (n=2). The time from the second vaccine dose to post-vaccine blood sampling had a median of roughly 77 days and ranged from about 12 to 241 days. The spike-specific CD4+ TCR repertoire was compared before and after mRNA vaccination in over 9 COVID-19 convalescent patients and a few infection-naive healthy vaccine recipients. The cultures were stimulated with overlapping spike peptide pools from SARS-CoV-2 and from the common cold coronaviruses HCoV-NL63, HCoV-OC43 and HCoV-229E. Post-COVID blood samples from convalescent patients were collected a median of roughly 100 days after diagnosis, with a range of 35 to 161 days. Control cultures used a CEFX viral epitope pool as positive control, an HIV-1 Nef peptide pool as negative control, or no peptide. Six males and four females were included in the convalescent cohort, with two Hispanic individuals, seven Caucasians, two Asians and one multiracial person represented.

As to this clonotype: Its recognized antigen is unknown. Base qualities are not at hand, and no much larger clone is one base apart.

Paper-wide results and their limitations: An increase in the median number of SARS-CoV-2-reactive clonotypes from 21 after infection to 35 to 40 after vaccination was observed, but the change was not found to be significant. Only a relatively small number of convalescent patients were included in the study, and early timepoints following natural infection were not analyzed. Among the post-vaccine SARS-CoV-2-reactive clones in convalescent patients, a median approximately 90% showed up only after vaccination, which suggests vaccine-specific priming. Of the vaccine-specific clones found in convalescent patients, nearly all (304 of 307) were mono-reactive for SARS-CoV-2 spike instead of being cross-reactive with common cold coronaviruses.

Libraries were built with PCR. At the Johns Hopkins FTIC core, DNA from the cultured CD4+ T cells underwent TCR sequencing with the Oncomine TCR Beta short-read assay. The QIAamp micro DNA kit was used to extract genomic DNA from the cultured CD4+ T cells. Oncomine TCR Beta libraries from cultured CD4+ T cells were pooled using unique dual indexes and sequenced on an Illumina iSeq 100. On the study's bioinformatics: Non-productive sequences were filtered out, and CDR3s that did not start with C, did not end with F or W, or were shorter than 7 amino acids were discarded. Antigen-specific clonotypes were identified with the MANAFEST web application by comparing peptide-stimulated wells with reference and other culture wells. Positive clones required FDR below 0.05, an odds ratio above 5, and productive frequency above 0.1% in at least two of three replicate wells. A clonotype counted as cross-reactive if it showed significant expansion both in the SARS-CoV-2 spike wells and in at least one common cold coronavirus spike condition. Using R version 3.6.1, CDR3 homology was evaluated through Levenshtein distances (stringdist) along with unrooted phylogenetic trees (ape). TCRdb applied fastp at Q25 and MiXCR to the public reads, then kept only in-frame beta chains. When rows share a CDR3 protein, they turn into one entry using the most common DNA and genes. The V and J calls here are based on TCRdb, not the publication. This sample comprises about 26,000 distinct CDR3 sequences, approximately 44% of them detected only once. Of the sample, roughly a tenth falls within the top ten clones.

From cysteine to phenylalanine, the CDR3 is 16 amino acids long. Just the 48-base CDR3 DNA is kept, in frame starting at base 1. In the paper's terms, the treatment or condition label means: 10-day PBMC culture with coronavirus spike peptide pools or control peptides (ViraFEST assay). The study used the ViraFEST assay, which expanded antigen-specific T cells with peptide pools and then identified expanded clonotypes by TCR sequencing. The positive SARS-CoV-2 PCR tests of the convalescent patients were dated from March to December 2020, before the Alpha, Beta and Delta variants emerged in the United States. Each well held 2.2 million or so PBMCs cultured with 9 to 10 ug/ml peptide pools in IMDM containing 5% human AB serum and roughly 10 IU/ml IL-2. On days 3 and 7, half of the culture medium was replaced with fresh IL-2-containing medium. After 9 to 10 days of culture, CD4+ T cells were isolated by negative selection using the EasySep CD4+ T cell isolation kit. PBMCs were separated from whole blood using Ficoll-Paque Plus gradient centrifugation and then either used fresh or cryopreserved at -140C. Triplicate wells were generally used for each culture condition.

The V and J genes are TRBV1 and TRBJ2-1; TRBD1 is the table's D call, not checked against the DNA. TRBV1 is recorded as a pseudogene. The origin of this receptor is a human donor who had recovered from COVID-19. Sequenced material: CD4+ T cells from blood, cultured in vitro. The CDR3 region has the sequence CTSSQDPPWRSSEQFF. Here is the DNA: TGCACCAGCAGCCAAGATCCCCCCTGGCGGTCCAGCGAGCAGTTCTTC.